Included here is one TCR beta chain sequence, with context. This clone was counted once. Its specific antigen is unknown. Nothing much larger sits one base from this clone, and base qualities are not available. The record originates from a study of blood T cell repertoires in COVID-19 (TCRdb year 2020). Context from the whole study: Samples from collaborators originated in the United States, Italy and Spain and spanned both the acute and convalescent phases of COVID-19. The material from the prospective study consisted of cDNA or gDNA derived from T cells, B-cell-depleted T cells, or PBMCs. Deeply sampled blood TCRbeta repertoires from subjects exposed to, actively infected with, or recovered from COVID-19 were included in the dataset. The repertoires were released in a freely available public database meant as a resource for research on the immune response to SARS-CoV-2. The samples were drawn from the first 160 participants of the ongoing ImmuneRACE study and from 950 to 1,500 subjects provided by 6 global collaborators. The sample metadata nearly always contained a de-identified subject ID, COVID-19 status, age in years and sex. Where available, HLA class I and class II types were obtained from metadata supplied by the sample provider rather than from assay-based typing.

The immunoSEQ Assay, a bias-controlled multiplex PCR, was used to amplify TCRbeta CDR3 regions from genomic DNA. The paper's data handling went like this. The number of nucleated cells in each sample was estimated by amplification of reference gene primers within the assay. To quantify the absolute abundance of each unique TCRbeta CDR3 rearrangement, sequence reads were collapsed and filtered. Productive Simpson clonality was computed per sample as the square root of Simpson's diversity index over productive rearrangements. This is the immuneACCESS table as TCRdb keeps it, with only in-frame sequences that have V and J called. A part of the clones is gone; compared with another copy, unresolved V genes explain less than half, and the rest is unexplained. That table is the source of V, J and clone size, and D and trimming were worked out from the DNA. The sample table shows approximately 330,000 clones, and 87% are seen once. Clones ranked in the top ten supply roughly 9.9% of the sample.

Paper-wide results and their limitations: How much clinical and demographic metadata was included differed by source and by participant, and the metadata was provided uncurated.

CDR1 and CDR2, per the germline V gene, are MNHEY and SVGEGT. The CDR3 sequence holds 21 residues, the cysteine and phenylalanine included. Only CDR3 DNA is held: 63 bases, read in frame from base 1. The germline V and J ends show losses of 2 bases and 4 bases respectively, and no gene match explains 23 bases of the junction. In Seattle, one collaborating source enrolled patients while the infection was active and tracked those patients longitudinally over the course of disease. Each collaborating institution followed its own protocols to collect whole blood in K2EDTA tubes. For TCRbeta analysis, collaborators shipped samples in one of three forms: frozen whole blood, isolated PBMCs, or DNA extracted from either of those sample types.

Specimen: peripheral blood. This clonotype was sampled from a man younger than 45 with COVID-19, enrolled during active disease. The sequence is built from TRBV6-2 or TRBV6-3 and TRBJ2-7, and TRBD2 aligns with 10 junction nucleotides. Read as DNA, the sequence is TGTGCCAGCAGTTACCTTTGGGAGGCGTGGACTAGCGGTGGAGTTCCGTACGAGCAGTACTTC. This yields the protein CASSYLWEAWTSGGVPYEQYF.